The rows below give T cell receptor beta chains drawn from one sample of a study of beta chain features in type 1 diabetes. The method was immunoSEQ multiplex PCR; TCRdb's version includes in-frame clones alone and lacks a portion of them. The sample records about 240,000 clones, around 14% being singletons. Sequenced sample: naive CD4+ T cells from blood. The receptors were sampled from a man aged 25 to 40 with type 1 diabetes. The CDR3 runs from the conserved cysteine through the conserved F or W. Each record gives: CDR3 length, clone size, D gene, J gene, V gene, CDR3 protein, CDR3 DNA. A D gene is named only where the DNA matches it firmly. The size of a clone is reported for some rows only, either as once, few or many, or as a class for expanded clones.

>14|NA|TRBD1|TRBJ2-7|TRBV10-2
CASGDPTGFYEQYF
TGCGCCAGCGGGGACCCGACAGGGTTCTACGAGCAGTACTTC
>14|few|NA|TRBJ2-7|TRBV2
CASRATLAAYEQYF
TGTGCCAGCAGGGCGACCCTCGCGGCTTACGAGCAGTACTTC
>14|few|NA|TRBJ1-1|TRBV6-6
CATESGDRDTEAFF
TGTGCCACGGAGTCAGGGGACCGGGACACTGAAGCTTTCTTT
>14|NA|NA|TRBJ1-1|TRBV6-4
CASSDSRASGMAFF
TGTGCCAGCAGTGACTCGAGGGCGTCGGGAATGGCTTTCTTT
>13|NA|NA|TRBJ2-3|TRBV15
CATSFQGVDTQYF
TGTGCCACCAGCTTCCAAGGGGTGGATACGCAGTATTTT
>16|NA|TRBD2|TRBJ2-2|TRBV7-2
CASSRGLAGTTGELFF
TGTGCCAGCAGTCGCGGACTAGCGGGAACCACCGGGGAGCTGTTTTTT
>15|NA|TRBD1|TRBJ1-3|TRBV30
CAWSDWDRRGNTIYF
TGTGCCTGGAGTGATTGGGACAGACGTGGAAACACCATATATTTT
>11|NA|NA|TRBJ1-2|TRBV30
CALSGNYGYTF
TGTGCCTTATCAGGGAACTATGGCTACACCTTC
>17|NA|TRBD1|TRBJ1-5|TRBV7-2
CASSLGRGQGGNQPQHF
TGTGCCAGCAGCTTAGGAAGGGGACAGGGGGGCAATCAGCCCCAGCATTTT
>11|many|NA|TRBJ2-1|TRBV30
CAWAYGNEQFF
TGTGCCTGGGCTTACGGGAATGAGCAGTTCTTC
>11|NA|NA|TRBJ2-5|TRBV2
CASTVQETQYF
TGTGCCAGCACGGTGCAAGAGACCCAGTACTTC
>13|NA|NA|TRBJ2-3|TRBV25-1
CASRGAVADTQYF
TGTGCCAGCAGGGGGGCAGTAGCAGATACGCAGTATTTT
>16|few|NA|TRBJ1-3|TRBV25-1
CASSEFELTSGNTIYF
TGTGCCAGCAGTGAATTTGAGCTTACCTCTGGAAACACCATATATTTT
>13|NA|NA|TRBJ2-3|TRBV28
CASRDSSTDTQYF
TGTGCCAGCAGGGACAGTTCTACAGATACGCAGTATTTT
>13|NA|TRBD1|TRBJ2-1|TRBV7-9
CASSLTGVDEQFF
TGTGCCAGCAGCTTGACAGGGGTTGATGAGCAGTTCTTC
>14|NA|TRBD2|TRBJ2-5|TRBV5-1
CASSLSGGQETQYF
TGCGCCAGCAGCCTTAGCGGGGGCCAAGAGACCCAGTACTTC
>11|few|NA|TRBJ1-1|TRBV7-9
CASRYQGEAFF
TGTGCCAGCAGGTATCAGGGGGAAGCTTTCTTT
>13|few|NA|TRBJ2-1|TRBV29-1
CSVEDRDRDEQFF
TGCAGCGTTGAAGATCGAGATCGGGATGAGCAGTTCTTC
>13|NA|TRBD2|TRBJ2-5|TRBV7-9
CASSLDPQREGHF
TGTGCCAGCAGCTTAGACCCTCAGCGGGAGGGCCACTTC
>14|NA|TRBD1|TRBJ2-1|TRBV25-1
CASSDPGTDNEQFF
TGTGCCAGCAGTGATCCCGGGACAGACAATGAGCAGTTCTTC
>13|NA|TRBD2|TRBJ2-7|TRBV2
CASSTWGGYEQYF
TGTGCCAGCAGCACCTGGGGAGGGTACGAGCAGTACTTC
>13|few|TRBD1|TRBJ1-1|TRBV30
CAWMGSGQGEAFF
TGTGCCTGGATGGGTTCGGGACAGGGTGAAGCTTTCTTT
>14|NA|TRBD1|TRBJ1-4|TRBV29-1
CSVYRGKANEKLFF
TGCAGCGTTTACAGGGGCAAGGCTAATGAAAAACTGTTTTTT
>14|NA|TRBD2|TRBJ2-5|TRBV10-3
CAISEGGGQETQYF
TGTGCCATCAGTGAGGGCGGGGGTCAAGAGACCCAGTACTTC
>13|NA|NA|TRBJ2-1|TRBV7-2
CASSTQTGNEQFF
TGTGCCAGCAGCACCCAGACTGGGAATGAGCAGTTCTTC
>16|NA|TRBD1|TRBJ2-6|TRBV6-4
CASRGQGVAGANVLTF
TGTGCCAGCAGAGGACAGGGAGTGGCTGGGGCCAACGTCCTGACTTTC
>13|NA|TRBD1|TRBJ2-2|TRBV5-1
CASSWGQSGELFF
TGCGCCAGCAGCTGGGGACAGTCGGGGGAGCTGTTTTTT
>14|NA|TRBD1|TRBJ2-5|TRBV5-1
CASSFGTAQETQYF
TGCGCCAGCAGCTTCGGGACAGCTCAAGAGACCCAGTACTTC
>16|few|TRBD1|TRBJ1-2|TRBV5-1
CASSADRGFNNYGYTF
TGCGCCAGCAGCGCCGACAGGGGCTTTAACAACTATGGCTACACCTTC
>15|NA|NA|TRBJ2-6|TRBV19
CASSMAGSGANVLTF
TGTGCCAGTAGTATGGCGGGCTCTGGGGCCAACGTCCTGACTTTC
>16|few|NA|TRBJ2-3|TRBV18
CASSPTGSPGTDTQYF
TGTGCCAGCTCACCCACAGGGTCCCCTGGCACAGATACGCAGTATTTT
>13|few|NA|TRBJ2-7|TRBV5-4
CASSSPLRGEQYF
TGTGCCAGCAGCTCCCCTTTGCGCGGCGAGCAGTACTTC
>15|few|NA|TRBJ2-4|TRBV19
CASAEGELAKNIQYF
TGTGCCTCAGCCGAGGGGGAACTAGCCAAAAACATTCAGTACTTC
>14|NA|NA|TRBJ2-1|TRBV5-1
CASSSGQSYNEQFF
TGCGCCAGCAGCTCTGGCCAGTCGTACAATGAGCAGTTCTTC
>16|few|TRBD1|TRBJ2-1|TRBV15
CATSRSTGGIKNEQFF
TGTGCCACCAGCAGATCAACAGGGGGCATCAAGAATGAGCAGTTCTTC
>14|few|TRBD2|TRBJ2-5|TRBV15
CATSREGSGGPQYF
TGTGCCACCAGCAGAGAAGGTAGCGGGGGACCTCAGTACTTC
>15|few|NA|TRBJ2-7|TRBV7-2
CASSLPGGDGYEQYF
TGTGCCAGCAGCTTACCGGGTGGCGACGGCTACGAGCAGTACTTC
>15|NA|TRBD1|TRBJ1-4|TRBV18
CASSPTGGTNEKLFF
TGTGCCAGCTCACCTACAGGGGGGACTAATGAAAAACTGTTTTTT
>15|NA|TRBD2|TRBJ2-1|TRBV9
CASSSSGGFNNEQFF
TGTGCCAGCAGCTCGAGCGGGGGCTTTAACAATGAGCAGTTCTTC
>15|few|TRBD1|TRBJ2-7|TRBV30
CAWSATGVSFYEQYF
TGTGCCTGGAGTGCAACAGGGGTGTCCTTCTACGAGCAGTACTTC
>15|few|TRBD2|TRBJ2-3|TRBV5-4
CASSLEAGGPDTQYF
TGTGCCAGCAGCTTGGAGGCGGGGGGGCCGGATACGCAGTATTTT
>16|few|TRBD2|TRBJ2-1|TRBV5-4
CASSLRSGTRYNEQFF
TGTGCCAGCAGCCTACGCTCCGGGACTAGGTACAATGAGCAGTTCTTC
>11|NA|NA|TRBJ1-2|TRBV29-1
CSSNEAYGYTF
TGCAGCTCGAACGAGGCTTATGGCTACACCTTC
>15|few|TRBD2|TRBJ2-1|TRBV9
CASSFSGGAYNEQFF
TGTGCCAGCAGCTTCTCGGGGGGGGCTTACAATGAGCAGTTCTTC
>16|NA|NA|TRBJ1-3|TRBV29-1
CSVETYRALSGNTIYF
TGCAGCGTTGAAACATACAGGGCACTCTCTGGAAACACCATATATTTT
>16|NA|NA|TRBJ2-5|TRBV6-4
CASSARTEFKGETQYF
TGTGCCAGCAGTGCGAGGACTGAATTCAAGGGAGAGACCCAGTACTTC
>13|NA|TRBD2|TRBJ2-5|TRBV18
CASSAGGGETQYF
TGTGCCAGCTCGGCGGGGGGCGGAGAGACCCAGTACTTC
>14|NA|NA|TRBJ2-7|TRBV19
CASSMFPYPNEQYF
TGTGCCAGTAGTATGTTTCCCTATCCCAACGAGCAGTACTTC
>18|NA|TRBD1|TRBJ2-2|TRBV4-1
CASSPGDRGQSDTGELFF
TGCGCCAGCAGCCCAGGGGACAGGGGGCAATCGGACACCGGGGAGCTGTTTTTT
>14|few|NA|TRBJ2-1|TRBV6-1
CASSARGGGNEQFF
TGTGCCAGCAGTGCGCGGGGAGGAGGGAATGAGCAGTTCTTC
>12|NA|TRBD1|TRBJ2-5|TRBV29-1
CSVLQGTETQYF
TGCAGCGTGCTACAGGGGACGGAGACCCAGTACTTC
>13|NA|NA|TRBJ1-5|TRBV5-1
CASSLGVNQPQHF
TGCGCCAGCAGCTTGGGAGTAAATCAGCCCCAGCATTTT
>13|NA|TRBD1|TRBJ2-1|TRBV9
CASSPRQGNEQFF
TGTGCCAGCAGCCCGCGACAGGGGAATGAGCAGTTCTTC